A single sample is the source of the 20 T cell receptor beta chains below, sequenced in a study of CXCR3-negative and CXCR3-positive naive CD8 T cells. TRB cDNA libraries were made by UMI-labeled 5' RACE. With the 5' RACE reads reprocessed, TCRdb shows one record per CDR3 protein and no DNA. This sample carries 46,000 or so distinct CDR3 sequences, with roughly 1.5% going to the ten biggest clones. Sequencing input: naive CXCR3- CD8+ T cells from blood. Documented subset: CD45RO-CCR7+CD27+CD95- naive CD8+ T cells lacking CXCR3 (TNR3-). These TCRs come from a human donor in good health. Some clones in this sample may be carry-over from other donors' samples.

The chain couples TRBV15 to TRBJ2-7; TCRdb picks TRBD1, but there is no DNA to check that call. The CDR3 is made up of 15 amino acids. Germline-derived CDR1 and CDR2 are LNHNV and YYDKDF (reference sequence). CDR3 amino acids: CATSDGQDPFYEQYF.

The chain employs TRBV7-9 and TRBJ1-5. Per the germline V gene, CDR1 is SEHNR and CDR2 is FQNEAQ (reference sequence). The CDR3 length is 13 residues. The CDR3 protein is CASSSEGNQPQHF.

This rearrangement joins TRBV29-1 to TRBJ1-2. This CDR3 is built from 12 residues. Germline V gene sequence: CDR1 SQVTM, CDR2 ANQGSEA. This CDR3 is CSVFPVVYGYTF.

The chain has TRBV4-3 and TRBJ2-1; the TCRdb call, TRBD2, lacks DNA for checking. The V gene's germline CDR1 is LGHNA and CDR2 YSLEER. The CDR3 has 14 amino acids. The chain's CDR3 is CASSHAGGSNEQFF.

CDR3 loop: CSASPLGRYEQYF. The J gene is TRBJ2-7, the V gene TRBV20-1. This CDR3 is 13 amino acids long. CDR1 DFQATT and CDR2 SNEGSKA come from the germline V gene (reference sequence).

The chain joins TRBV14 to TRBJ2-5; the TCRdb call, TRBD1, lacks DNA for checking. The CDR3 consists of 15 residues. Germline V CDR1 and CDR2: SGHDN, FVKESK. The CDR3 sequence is CASSLSTGVEETQYF. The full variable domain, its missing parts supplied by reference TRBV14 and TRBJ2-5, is EAGVTQFPSHSVIEKGQTVTLRCDPISGHDNLYWYRRVMGKEIKFLLHFVKESKQDESGMPNNRFLAERTGGTYSTLKVQPAELEDSGVYFCASSLSTGVEETQYFGPGTRLLVL.

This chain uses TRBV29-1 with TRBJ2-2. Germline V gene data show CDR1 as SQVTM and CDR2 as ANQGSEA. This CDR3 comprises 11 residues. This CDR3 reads CSVIWAGELFF.

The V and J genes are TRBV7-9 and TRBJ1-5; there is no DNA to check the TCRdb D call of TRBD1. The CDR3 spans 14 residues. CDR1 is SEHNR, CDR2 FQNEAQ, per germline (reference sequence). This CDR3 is CASSLGRGSQPQHF.

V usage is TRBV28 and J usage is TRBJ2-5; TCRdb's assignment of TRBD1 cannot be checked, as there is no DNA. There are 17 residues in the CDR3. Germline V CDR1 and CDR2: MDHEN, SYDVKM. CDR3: CASSFQGGGWYQETQYF.

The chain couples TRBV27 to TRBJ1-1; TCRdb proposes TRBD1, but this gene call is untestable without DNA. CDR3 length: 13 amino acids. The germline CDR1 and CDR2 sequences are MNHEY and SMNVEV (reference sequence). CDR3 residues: CAYAGQRNTEAFF.

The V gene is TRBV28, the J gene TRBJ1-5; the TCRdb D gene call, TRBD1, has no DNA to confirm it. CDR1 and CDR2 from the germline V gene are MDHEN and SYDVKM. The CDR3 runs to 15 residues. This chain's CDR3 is CASSLLAGAGQPQHF.

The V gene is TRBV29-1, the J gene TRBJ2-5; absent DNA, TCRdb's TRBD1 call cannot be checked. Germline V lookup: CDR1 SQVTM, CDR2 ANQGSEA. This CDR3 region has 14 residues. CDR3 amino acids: CSVAGQPPEGAQYF.

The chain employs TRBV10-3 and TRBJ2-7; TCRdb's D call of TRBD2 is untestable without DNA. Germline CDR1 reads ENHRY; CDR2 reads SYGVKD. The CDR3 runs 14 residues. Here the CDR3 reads CAISESREGHEQYF.

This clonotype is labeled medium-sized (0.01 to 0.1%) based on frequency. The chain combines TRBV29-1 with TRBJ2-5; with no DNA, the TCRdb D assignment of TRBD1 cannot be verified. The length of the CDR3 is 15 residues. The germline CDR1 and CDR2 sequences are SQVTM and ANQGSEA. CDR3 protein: CSLRNFGPGEETQYF.

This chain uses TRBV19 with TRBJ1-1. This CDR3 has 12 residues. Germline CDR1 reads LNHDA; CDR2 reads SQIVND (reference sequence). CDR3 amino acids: CASKWGNTEAFF.

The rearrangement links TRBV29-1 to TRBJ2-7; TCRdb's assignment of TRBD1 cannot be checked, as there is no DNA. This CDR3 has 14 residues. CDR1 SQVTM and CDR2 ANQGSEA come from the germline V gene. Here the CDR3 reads CSATGKSESYEQYF.

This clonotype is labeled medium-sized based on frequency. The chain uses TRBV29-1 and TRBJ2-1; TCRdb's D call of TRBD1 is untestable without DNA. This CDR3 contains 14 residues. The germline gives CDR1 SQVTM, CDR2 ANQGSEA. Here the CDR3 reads CSVVPGQGANEQFF.

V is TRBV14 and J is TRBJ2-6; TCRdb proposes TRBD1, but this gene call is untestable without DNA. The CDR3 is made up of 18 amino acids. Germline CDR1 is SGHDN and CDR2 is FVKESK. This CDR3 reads CASSQTGTTGSGANVLTF.

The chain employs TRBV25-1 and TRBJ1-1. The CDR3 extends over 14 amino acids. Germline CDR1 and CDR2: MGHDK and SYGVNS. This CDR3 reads CASSIRGPRGEAFF.

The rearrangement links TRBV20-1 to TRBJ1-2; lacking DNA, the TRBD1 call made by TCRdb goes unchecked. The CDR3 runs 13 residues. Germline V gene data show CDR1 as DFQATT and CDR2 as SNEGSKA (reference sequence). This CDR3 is CSALMPTGAGYTF.